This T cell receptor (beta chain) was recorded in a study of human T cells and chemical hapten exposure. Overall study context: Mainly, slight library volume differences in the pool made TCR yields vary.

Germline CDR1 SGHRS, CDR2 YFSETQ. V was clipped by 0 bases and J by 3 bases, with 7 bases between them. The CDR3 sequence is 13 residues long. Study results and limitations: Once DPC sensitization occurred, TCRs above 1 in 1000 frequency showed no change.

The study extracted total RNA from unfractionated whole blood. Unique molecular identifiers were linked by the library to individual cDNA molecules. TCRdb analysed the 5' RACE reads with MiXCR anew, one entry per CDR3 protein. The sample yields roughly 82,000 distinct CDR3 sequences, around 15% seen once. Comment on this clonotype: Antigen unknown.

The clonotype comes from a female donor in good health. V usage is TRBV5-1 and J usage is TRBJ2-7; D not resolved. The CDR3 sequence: CASSLEPGYEQYF. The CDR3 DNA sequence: TGCGCCAGCAGCTTGGAGCCCGGCTACGAGCAGTACTTC. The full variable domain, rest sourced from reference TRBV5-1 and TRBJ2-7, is KAGVTQTPRYLIKTRGQQVTLSCSPISGHRSVSWYQQTPGQGLQFLFEYFSETQRNKGNFPGRFSGRQFSNSRSEMNVSTLELGDSALYLCASSLEPGYEQYFGPGTRLTVT.